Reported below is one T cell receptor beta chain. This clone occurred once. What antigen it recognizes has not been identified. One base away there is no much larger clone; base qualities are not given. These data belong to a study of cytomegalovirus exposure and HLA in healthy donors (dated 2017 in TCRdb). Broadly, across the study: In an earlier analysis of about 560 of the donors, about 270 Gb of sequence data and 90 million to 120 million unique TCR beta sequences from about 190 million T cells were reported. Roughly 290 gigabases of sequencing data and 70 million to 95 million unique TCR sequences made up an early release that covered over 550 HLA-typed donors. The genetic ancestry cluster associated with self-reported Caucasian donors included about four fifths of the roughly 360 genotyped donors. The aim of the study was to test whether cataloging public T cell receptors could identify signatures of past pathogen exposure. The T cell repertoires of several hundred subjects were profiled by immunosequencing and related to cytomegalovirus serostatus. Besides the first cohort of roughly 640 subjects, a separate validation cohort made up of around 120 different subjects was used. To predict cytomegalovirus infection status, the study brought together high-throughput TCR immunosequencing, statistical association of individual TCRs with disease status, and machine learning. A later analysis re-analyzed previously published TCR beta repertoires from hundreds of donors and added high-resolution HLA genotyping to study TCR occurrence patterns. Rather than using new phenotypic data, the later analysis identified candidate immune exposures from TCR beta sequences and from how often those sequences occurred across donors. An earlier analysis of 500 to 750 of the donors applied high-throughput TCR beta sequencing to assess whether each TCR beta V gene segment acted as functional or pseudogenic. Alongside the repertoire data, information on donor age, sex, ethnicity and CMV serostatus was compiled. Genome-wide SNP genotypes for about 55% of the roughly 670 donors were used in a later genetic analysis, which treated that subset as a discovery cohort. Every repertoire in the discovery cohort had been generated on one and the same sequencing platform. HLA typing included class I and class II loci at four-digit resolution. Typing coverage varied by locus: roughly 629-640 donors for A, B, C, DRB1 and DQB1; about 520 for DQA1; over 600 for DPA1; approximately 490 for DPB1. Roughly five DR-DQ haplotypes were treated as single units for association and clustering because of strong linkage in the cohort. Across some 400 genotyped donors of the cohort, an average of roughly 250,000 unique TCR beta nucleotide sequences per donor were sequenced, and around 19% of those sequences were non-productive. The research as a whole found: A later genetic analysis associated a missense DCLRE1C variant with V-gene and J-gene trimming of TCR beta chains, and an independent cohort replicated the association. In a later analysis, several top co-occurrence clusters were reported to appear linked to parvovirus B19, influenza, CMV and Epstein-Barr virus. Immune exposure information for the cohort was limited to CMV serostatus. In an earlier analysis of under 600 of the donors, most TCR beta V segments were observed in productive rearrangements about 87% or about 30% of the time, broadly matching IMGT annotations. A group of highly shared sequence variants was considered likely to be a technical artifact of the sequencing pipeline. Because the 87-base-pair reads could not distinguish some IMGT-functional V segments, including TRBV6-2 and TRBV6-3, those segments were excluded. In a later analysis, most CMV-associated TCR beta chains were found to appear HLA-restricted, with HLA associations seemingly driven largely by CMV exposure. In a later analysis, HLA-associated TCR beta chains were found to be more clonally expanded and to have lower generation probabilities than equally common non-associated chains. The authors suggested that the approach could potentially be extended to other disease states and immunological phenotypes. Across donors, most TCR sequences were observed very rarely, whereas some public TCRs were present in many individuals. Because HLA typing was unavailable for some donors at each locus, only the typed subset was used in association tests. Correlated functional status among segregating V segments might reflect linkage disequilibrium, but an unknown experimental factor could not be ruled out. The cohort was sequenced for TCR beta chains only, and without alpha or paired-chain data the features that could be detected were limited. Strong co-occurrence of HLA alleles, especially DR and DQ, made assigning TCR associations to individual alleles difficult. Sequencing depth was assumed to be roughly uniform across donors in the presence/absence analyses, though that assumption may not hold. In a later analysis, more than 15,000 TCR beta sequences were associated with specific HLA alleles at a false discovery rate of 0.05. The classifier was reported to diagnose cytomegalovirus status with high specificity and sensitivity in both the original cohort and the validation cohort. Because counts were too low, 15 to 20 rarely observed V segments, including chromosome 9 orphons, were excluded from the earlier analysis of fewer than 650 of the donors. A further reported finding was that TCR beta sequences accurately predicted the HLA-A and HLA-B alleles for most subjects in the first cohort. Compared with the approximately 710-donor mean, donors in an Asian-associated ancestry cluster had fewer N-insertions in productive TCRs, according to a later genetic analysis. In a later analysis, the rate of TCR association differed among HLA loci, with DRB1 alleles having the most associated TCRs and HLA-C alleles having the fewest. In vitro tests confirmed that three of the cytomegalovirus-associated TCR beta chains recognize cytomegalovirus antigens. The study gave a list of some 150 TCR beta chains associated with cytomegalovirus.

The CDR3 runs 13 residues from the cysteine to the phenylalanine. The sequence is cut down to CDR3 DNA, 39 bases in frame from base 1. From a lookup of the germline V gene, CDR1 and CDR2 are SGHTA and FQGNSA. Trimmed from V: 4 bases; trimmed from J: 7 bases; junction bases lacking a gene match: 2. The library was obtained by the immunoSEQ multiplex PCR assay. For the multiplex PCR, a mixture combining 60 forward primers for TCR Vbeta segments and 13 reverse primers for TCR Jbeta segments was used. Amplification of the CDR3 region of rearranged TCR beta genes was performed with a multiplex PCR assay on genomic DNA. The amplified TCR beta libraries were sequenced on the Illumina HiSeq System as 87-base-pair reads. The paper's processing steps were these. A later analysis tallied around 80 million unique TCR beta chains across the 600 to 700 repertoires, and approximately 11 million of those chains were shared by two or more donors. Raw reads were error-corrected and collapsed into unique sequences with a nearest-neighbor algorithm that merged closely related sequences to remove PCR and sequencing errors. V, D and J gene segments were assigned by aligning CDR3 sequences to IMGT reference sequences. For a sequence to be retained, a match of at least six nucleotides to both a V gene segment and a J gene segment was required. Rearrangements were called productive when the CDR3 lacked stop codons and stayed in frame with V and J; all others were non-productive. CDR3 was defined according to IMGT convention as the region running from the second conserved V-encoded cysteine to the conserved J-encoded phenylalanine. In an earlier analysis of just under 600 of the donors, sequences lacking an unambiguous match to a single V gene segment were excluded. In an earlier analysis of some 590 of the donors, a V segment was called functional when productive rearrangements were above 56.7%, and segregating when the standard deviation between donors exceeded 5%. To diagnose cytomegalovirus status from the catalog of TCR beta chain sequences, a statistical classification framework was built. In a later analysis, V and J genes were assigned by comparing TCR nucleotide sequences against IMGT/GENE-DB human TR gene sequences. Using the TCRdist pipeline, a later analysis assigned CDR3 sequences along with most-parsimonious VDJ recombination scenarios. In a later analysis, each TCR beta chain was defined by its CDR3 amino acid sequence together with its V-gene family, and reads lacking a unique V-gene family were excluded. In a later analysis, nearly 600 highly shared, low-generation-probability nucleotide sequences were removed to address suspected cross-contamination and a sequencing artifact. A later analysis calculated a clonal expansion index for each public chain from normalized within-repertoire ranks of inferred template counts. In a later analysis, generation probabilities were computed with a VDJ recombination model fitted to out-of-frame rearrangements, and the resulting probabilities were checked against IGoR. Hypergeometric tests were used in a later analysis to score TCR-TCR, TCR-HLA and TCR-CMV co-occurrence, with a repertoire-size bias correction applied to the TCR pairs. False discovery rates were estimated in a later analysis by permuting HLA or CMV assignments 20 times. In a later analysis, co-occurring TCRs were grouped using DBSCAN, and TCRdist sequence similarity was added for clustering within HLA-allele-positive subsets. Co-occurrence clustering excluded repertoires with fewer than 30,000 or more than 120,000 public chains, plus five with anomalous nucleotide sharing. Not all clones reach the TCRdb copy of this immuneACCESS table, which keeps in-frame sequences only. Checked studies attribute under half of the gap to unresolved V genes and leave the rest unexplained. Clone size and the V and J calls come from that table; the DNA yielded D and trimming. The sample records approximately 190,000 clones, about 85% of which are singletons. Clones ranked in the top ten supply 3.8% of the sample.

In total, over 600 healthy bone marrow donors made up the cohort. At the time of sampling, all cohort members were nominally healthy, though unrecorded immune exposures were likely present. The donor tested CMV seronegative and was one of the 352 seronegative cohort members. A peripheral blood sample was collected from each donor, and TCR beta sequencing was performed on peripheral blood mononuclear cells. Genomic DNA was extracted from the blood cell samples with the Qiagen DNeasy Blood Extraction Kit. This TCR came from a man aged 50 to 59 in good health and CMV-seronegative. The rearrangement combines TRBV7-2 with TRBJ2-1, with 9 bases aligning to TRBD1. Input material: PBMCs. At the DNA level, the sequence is TGTGCCAGCAGCTCGGACAGGGGAAATGAGCAGTTCTTC. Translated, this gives CASSSDRGNEQFF. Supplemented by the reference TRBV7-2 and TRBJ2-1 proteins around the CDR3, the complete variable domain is GAGVSQSPSNKVTEKGKDVELRCDPISGHTALYWYRQSLGQGLEFLIYFQGNSAPDKSGLPSDRFSAERTGGSVSTLTIQRTQQEDSAVYLCASSSDRGNEQFFGPGTRLTVL.